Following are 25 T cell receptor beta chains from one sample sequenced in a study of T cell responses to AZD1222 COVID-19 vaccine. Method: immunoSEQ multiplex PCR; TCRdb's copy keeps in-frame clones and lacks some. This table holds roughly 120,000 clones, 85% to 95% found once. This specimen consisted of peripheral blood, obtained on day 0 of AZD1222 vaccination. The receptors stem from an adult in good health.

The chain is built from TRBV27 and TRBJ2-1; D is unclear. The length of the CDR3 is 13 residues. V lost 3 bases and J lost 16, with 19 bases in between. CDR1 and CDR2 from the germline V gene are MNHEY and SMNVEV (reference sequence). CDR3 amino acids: CASSLRASLMFFF. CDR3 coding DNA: TGTGCCAGCAGTTTGAGAGCGAGCCTAATGTTTTTCTTC.

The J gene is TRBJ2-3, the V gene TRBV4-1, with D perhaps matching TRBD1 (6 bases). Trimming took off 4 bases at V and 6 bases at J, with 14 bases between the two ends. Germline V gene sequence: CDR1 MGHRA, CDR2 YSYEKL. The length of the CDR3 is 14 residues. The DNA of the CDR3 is TGCGCCAGCAGCCCAAAGACAGGCTGGGATACGCAGTATTTT. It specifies CASSPKTGWDTQYF.

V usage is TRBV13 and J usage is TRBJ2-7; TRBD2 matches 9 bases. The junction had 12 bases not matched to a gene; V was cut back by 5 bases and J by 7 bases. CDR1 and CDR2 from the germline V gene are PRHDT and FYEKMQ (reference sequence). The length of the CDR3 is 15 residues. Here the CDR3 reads CASSRQGGRVEEQYF. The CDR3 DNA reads TGTGCCAGCAGCCGCCAGGGCGGGAGGGTAGAAGAGCAGTACTTC.

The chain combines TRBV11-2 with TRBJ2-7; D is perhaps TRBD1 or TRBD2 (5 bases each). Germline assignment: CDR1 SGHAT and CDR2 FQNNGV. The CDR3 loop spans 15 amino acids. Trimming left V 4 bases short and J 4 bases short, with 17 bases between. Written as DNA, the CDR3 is TGTGCCAGCAGCTCCCCCCGGGGCAGAAAGTACGAGCAGTACTTC. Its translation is CASSSPRGRKYEQYF.

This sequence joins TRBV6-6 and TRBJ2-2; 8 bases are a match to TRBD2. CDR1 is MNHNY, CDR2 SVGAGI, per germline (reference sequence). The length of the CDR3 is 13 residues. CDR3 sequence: CGSKSGSGGELFF. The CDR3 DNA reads TGTGGATCCAAGAGCGGGAGCGGCGGGGAGCTGTTTTTT.

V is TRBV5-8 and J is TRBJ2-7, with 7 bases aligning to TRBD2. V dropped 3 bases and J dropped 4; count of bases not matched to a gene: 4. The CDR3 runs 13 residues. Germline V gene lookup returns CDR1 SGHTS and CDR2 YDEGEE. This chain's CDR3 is CASSSYSGYEQYF. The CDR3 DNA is TGTGCCAGCAGCTCGTATAGCGGGTACGAGCAGTACTTC.

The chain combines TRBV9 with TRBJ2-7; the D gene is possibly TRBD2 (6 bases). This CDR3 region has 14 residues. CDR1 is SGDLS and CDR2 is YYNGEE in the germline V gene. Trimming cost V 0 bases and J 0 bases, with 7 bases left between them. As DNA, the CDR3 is TGTGCCAGCAGCGTAGGGGGACTCTCCTACGAGCAGTACTTC. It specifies CASSVGGLSYEQYF.

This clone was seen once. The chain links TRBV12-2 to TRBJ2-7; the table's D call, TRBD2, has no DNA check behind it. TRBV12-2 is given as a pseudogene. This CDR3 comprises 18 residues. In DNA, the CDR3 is TGTGCAAGTCGCTTAAAACGTCAGAGACTAGTGAATCCGTACGAGCAGTACTTC. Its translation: CASRLKRQRLVNPYEQYF.

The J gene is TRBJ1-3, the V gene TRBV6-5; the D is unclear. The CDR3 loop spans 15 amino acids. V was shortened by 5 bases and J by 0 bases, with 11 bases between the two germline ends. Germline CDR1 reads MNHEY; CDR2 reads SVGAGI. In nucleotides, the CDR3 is TGTGCCAGCAGTCCGAGGGCTAACTCTGGAAACACCATATATTTT. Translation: CASSPRANSGNTIYF.

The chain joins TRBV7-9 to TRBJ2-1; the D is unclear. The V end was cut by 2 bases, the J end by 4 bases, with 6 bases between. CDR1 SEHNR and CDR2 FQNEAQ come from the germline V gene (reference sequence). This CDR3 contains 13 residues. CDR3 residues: CASSLLGYNEQFF. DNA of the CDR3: TGTGCCAGCAGCTTATTGGGATACAATGAGCAGTTCTTC.

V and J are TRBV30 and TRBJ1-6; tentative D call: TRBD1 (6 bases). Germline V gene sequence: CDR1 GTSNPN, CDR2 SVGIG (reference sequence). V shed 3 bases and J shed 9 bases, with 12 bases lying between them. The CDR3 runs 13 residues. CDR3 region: CAWRTGTSSPLHF. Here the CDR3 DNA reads TGTGCCTGGAGAACAGGGACTAGTTCACCCCTCCACTTT.

The CDR3 DNA is TGCGCCAGCACCTCTGGTATTGGAAACACCATATATTTT. It codes for CASTSGIGNTIYF. The V call is TRBV5-1, the J call TRBJ1-3, with no clear D. CDR1 and CDR2 (germline): SGHRS, YFSETQ. The CDR3 runs to 13 residues. The V and J ends lost 6 bases and 3 bases respectively, with 10 bases between them.

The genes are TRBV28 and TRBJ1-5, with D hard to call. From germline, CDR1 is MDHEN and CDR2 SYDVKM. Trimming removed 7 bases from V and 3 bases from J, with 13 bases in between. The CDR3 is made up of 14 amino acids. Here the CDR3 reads CASTTWRTNQPQHF. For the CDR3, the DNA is TGTGCCAGCACCACGTGGAGGACCAATCAGCCCCAGCATTTT. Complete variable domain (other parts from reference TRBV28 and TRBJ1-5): DVKVTQSSRYLVKRTGEKVFLECVQDMDHENMFWYRQDPGLGLRLIYFSYDVKMKEKGDIPEGYSVSREKKERFSLILESASTNQTSMYLCASTTWRTNQPQHFGDGTRLSIL.

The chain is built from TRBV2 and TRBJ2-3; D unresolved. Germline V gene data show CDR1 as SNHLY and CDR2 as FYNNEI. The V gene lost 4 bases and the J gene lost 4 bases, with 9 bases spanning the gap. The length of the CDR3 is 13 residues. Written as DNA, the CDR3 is TGTGCCAGCAGTGTCGGTGTCGCAGATACGCAGTATTTT. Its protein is CASSVGVADTQYF.

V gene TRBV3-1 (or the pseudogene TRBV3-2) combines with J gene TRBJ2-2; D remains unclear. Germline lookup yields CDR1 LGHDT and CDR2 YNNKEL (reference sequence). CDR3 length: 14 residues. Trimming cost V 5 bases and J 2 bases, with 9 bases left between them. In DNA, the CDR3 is TGTGCCAGCAGCACTGACACCAACACCGGGGAGCTGTTTTTT. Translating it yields CASSTDTNTGELFF.

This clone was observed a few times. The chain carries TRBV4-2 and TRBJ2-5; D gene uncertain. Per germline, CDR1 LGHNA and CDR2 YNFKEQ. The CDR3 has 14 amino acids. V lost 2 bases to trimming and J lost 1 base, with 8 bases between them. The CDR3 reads CASSQSYSQETQYF. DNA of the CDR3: TGTGCCAGCAGCCAAAGTTACAGCCAAGAGACCCAGTACTTC.

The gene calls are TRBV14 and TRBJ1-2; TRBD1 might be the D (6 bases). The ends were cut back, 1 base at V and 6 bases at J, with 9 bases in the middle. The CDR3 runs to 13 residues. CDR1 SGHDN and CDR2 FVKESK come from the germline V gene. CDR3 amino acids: CASSQAGADGYTF. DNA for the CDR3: TGTGCCAGCAGCCAAGCAGGGGCCGATGGCTACACCTTC. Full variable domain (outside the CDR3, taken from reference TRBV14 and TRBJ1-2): EAGVTQFPSHSVIEKGQTVTLRCDPISGHDNLYWYRRVMGKEIKFLLHFVKESKQDESGMPNNRFLAERTGGTYSTLKVQPAELEDSGVYFCASSQAGADGYTFGSGTRLTVV.

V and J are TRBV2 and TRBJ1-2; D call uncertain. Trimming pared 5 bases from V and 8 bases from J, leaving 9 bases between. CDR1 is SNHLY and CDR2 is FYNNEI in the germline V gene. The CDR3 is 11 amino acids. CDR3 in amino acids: CASSQERGYTF. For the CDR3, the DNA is TGTGCCAGCAGTCAGGAGAGAGGCTACACCTTC.

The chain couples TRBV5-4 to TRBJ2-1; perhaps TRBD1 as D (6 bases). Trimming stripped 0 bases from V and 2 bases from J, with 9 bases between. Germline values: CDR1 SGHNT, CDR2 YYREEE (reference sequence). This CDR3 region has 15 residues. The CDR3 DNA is TGTGCCAGCAGCTTGGAACAGGGCCCCTACAATGAGCAGTTCTTC. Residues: CASSLEQGPYNEQFF.

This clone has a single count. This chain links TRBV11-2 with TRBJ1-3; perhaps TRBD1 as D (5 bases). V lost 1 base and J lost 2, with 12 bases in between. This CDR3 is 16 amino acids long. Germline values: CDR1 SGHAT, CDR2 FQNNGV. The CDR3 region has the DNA TGTGCCAGCAGCTTAGCCCTGGCAGGGACTGGAAACACCATATATTTT. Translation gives CASSLALAGTGNTIYF.

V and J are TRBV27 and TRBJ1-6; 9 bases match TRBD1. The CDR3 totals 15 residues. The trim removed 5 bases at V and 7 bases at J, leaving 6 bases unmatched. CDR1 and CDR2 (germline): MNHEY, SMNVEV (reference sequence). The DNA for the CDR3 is TGTGCCAGCAGTAGACAGGGGGTGATGAATTCACCCCTCCACTTT. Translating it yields CASSRQGVMNSPLHF.

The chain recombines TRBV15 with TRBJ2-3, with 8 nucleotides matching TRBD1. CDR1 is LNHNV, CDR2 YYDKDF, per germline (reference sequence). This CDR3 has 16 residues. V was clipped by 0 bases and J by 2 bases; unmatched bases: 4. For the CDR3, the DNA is TGTGCCACCAGCAGAGATCAGGGGGCTTCCACAGATACGCAGTATTTT. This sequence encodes CATSRDQGASTDTQYF. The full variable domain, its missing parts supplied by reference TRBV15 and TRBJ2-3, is DAMVIQNPRYQVTQFGKPVTLSCSQTLNHNVMYWYQQKSSQAPKLLFHYYDKDFNNEADTPDNFQSRRPNTSFCFLDIRSPGLGDTAMYLCATSRDQGASTDTQYFGPGTRLTVL.

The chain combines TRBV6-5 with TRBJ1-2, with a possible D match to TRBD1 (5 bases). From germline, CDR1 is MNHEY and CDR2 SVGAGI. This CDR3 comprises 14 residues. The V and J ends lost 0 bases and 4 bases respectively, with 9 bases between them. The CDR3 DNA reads TGTGCCAGCAGTTACTCCGGGGCAGCCTATGGCTACACCTTC. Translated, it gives CASSYSGAAYGYTF.

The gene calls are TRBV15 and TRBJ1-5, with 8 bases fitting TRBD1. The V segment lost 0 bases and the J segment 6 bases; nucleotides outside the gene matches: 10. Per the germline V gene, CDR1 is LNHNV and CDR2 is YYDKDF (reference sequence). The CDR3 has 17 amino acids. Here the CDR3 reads CATSRDIGRGQGQPQHF. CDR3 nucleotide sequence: TGTGCCACCAGCAGAGATATTGGCAGGGGGCAGGGTCAGCCCCAGCATTTT.

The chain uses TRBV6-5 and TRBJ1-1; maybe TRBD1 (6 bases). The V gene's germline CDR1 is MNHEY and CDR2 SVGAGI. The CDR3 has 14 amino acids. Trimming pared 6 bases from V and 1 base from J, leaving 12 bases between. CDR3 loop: CASSSDRPNTEAFF. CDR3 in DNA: TGTGCCAGCAGCTCCGACAGGCCGAACACTGAAGCTTTCTTT.